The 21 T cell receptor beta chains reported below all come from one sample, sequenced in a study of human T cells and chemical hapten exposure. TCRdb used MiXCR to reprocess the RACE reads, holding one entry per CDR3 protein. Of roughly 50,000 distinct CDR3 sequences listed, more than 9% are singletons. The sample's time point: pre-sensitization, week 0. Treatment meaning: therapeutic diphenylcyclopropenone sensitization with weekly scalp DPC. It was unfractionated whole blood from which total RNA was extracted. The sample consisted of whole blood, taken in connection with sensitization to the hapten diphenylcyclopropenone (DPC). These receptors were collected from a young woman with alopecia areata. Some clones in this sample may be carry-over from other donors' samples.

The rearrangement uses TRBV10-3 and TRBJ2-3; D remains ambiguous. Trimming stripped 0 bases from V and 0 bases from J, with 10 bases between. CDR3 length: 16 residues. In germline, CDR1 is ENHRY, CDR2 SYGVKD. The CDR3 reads CAISESGRSSTDTQYF. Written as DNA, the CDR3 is TGTGCCATCAGTGAGTCTGGCAGGTCTAGCACAGATACGCAGTATTTT.

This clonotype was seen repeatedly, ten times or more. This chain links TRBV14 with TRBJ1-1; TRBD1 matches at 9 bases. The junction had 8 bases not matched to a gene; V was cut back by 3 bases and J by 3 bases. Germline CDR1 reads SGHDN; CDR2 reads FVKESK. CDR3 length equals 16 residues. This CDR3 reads CASSHLQGAMDTEAFF. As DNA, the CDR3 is TGTGCCAGCAGCCATTTACAGGGGGCAATGGACACTGAAGCTTTCTTT.

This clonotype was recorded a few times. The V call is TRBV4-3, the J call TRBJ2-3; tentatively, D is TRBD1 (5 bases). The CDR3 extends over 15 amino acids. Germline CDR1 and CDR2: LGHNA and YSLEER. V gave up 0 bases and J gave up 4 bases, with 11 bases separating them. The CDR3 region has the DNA TGCGCCAGCAGCCAAGATTTGGGGCGCGCAGATACGCAGTATTTT. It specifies CASSQDLGRADTQYF.

The chain's CDR3 is CASSSNNLNSPLHF. The CDR3 DNA reads TGTGCCAGCAGCTCTAACAATCTTAATTCACCCCTCCACTTT. The V and J genes are TRBV7-6 and TRBJ1-6, with unresolved D. Germline-derived CDR1 and CDR2 are SGHVS and FNYEAQ. Trimming took off 4 bases at V and 6 bases at J, with 10 bases between the two ends. CDR3 size: 14 residues. Full variable domain (outside the CDR3, taken from reference TRBV7-6 and TRBJ1-6): GAGVSQSPRYKVTKRGQDVALRCDPISGHVSLYWYRQALGQGPEFLTYFNYEAQQDKSGLPNDRFSAERPEGSISTLTIQRTEQRDSAMYRCASSSNNLNSPLHFGNGTRLTVT.

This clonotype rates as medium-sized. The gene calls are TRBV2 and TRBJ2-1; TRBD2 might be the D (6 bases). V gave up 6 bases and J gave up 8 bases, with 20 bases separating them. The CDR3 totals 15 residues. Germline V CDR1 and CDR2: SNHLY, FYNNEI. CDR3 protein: CASRQQTSRSDEQFF. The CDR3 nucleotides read TGTGCCAGCAGGCAACAGACTAGTAGGAGCGATGAGCAGTTCTTC.

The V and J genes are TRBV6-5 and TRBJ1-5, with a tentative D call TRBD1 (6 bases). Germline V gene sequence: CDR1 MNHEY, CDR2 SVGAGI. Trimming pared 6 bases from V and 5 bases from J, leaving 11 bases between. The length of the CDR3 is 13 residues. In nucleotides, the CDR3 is TGTGCCAGCAGACCCAACAGGGATCAGCCCCAGCATTTT. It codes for CASRPNRDQPQHF.

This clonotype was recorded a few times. For the CDR3, the DNA is TGTGCCAGCAGTTCTGCGGAGTCTACGGAGACCCAGTACTTC. Residues: CASSSAESTETQYF. The V and J genes are TRBV6-5 and TRBJ2-5; D remains ambiguous. This CDR3 has 14 amino acids. The germline V gene encodes CDR1 MNHEY and CDR2 SVGAGI. V lost 4 bases and J 5 bases, leaving 14 bases between the germline ends.

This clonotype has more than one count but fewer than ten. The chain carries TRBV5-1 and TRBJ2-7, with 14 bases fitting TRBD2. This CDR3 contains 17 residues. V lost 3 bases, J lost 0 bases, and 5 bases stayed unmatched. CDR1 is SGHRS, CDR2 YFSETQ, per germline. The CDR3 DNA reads TGCGCCAGCAGCTCGGGGACTAGCGGGGGAAGCTCCTACGAGCAGTACTTC. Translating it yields CASSSGTSGGSSYEQYF.

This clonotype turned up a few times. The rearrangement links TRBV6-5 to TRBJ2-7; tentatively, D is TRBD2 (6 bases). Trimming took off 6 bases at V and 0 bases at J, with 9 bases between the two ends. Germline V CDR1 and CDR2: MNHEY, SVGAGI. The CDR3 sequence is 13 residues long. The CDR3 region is CASRTGSSYEQYF. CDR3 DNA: TGTGCCAGCAGGACCGGGAGCTCCTACGAGCAGTACTTC.

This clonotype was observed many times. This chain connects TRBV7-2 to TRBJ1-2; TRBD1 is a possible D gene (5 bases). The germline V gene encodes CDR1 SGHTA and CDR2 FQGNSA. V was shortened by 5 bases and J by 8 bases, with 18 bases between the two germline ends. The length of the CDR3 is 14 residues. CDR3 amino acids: CASSVTQGLRGYTF. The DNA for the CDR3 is TGTGCCAGCAGCGTCACTCAGGGACTGAGGGGCTACACCTTC.

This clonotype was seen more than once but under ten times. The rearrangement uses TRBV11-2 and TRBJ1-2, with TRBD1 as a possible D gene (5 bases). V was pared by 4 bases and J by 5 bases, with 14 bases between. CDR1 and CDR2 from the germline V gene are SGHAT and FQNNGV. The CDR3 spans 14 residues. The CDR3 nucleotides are TGTGCCAGCAGCTCGCAAGCGGGGGGGTATGGCTACACCTTC. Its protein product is CASSSQAGGYGYTF.

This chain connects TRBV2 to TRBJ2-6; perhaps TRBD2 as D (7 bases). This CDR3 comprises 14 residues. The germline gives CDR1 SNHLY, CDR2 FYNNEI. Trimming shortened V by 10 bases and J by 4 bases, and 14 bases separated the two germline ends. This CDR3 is CAIPRGLGANVLTF. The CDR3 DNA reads TGTGCCATACCGCGGGGGCTAGGGGCCAACGTCCTGACTTTC.

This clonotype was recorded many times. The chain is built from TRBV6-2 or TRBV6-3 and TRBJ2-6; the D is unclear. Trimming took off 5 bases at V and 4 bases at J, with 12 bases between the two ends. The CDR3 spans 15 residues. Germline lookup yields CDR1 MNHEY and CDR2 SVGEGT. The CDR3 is CASSRRVAGANVLTF. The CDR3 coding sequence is TGTGCCAGCAGTCGTAGGGTAGCAGGGGCCAACGTCCTGACTTTC.

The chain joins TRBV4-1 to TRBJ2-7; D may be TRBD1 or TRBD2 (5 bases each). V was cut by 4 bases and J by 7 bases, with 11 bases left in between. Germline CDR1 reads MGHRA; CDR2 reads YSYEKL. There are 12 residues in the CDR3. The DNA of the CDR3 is TGCGCCAGCAGCCCGGGGACGAGGGAGCAGTACTTC. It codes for CASSPGTREQYF.

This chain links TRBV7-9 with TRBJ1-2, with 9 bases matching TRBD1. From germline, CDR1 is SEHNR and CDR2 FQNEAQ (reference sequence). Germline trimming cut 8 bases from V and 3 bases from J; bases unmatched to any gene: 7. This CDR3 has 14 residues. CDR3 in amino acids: CASGSTGGYYGYTF. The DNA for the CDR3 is TGTGCCAGCGGGTCGACAGGGGGGTACTATGGCTACACCTTC.

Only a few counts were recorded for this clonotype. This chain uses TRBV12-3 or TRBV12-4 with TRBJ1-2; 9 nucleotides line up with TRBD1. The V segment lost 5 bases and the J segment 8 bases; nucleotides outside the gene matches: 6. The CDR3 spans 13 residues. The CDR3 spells CASSGDRVMGYTF. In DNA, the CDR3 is TGTGCCAGCAGTGGGGACAGGGTCATGGGCTACACCTTC.

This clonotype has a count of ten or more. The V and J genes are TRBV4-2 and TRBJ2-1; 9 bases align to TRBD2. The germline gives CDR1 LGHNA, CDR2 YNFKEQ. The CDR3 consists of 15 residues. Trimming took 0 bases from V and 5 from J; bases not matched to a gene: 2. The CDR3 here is CASSQDAGGHNEQFF. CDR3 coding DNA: TGTGCCAGCAGCCAAGATGCGGGGGGGCACAATGAGCAGTTCTTC.

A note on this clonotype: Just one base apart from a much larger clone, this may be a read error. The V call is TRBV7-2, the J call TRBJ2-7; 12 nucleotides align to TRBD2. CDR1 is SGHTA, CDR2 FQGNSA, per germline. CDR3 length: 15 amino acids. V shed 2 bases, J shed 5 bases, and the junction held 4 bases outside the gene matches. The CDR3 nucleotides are TGTGCCAGCAGCTTAAAACGACTAGCGGGGGACGAGCAGTACTTC. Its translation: CASSLKRLAGDEQYF.

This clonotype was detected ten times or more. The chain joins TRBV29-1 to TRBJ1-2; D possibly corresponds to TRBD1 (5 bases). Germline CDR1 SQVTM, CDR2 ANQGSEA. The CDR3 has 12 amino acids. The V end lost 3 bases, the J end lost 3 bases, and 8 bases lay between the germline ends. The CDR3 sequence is CSVDLGDYGYTF. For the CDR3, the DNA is TGCAGCGTTGATTTAGGGGACTATGGCTACACCTTC.

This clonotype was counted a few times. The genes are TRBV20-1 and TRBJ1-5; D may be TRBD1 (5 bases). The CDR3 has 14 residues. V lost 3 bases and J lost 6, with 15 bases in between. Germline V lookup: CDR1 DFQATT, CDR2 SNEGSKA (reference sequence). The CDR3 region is CSASSGGWSQPQHF. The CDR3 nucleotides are TGCAGTGCTAGTAGTGGGGGTTGGAGTCAGCCCCAGCATTTT.

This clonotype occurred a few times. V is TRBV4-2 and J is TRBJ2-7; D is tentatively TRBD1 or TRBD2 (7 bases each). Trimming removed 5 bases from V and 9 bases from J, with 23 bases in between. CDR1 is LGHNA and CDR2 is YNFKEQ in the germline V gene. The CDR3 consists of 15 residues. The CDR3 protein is CASSIGGRGTEGQYF. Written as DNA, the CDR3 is TGTGCCAGCAGCATAGGAGGGAGGGGGACAGAGGGGCAGTACTTC.